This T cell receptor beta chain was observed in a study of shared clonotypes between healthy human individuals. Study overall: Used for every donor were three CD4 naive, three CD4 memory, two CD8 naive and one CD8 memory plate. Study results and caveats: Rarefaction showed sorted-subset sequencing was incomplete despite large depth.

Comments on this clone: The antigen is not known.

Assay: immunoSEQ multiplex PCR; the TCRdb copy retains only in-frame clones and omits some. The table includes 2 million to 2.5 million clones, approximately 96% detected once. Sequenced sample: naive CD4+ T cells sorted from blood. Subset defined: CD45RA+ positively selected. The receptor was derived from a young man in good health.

CDR3 loop: CASSPRLGNTEAFF. CDR3 coding DNA: TGTGCCAGCAGTCCCCGGCTGGGAAACACTGAAGCTTTCTTT. The chain combines TRBV27 with TRBJ1-1; unclear D gene. CDR1 MNHEY and CDR2 SMNVEV come from the germline V gene (reference sequence). The CDR3 has 14 amino acids. Trimming removed 5 bases from V and 2 bases from J, with 12 bases in between.